The 5 T cell receptor beta chains in this list originate from one sample, sequenced in a study of CD8 T cells in Susac syndrome. It was with random hexamers that about 0.45 to 1 ug RNA was reverse transcribed. TCRdb called the immunoSEQ multiplex PCR reads again in MiXCR, with one record for every CDR3 protein. Of fewer than 350,000 distinct CDR3 sequences in the sample, 89% were seen once. The sequenced material came from CD8+ T cells from PBMCs. Receptors originate from a human donor with multiple sclerosis.

The chain has TRBV7-9 and TRBJ1-1; possible D gene TRBD1, 5 bases. V was cut by 5 bases and J by 4 bases, with 14 bases left in between. Germline V CDR1 and CDR2: SEHNR, FQNEAQ (reference sequence). This CDR3 comprises 14 residues. The CDR3 sequence is CASSHSRDTTEAFF. CDR3 bases: TGTGCCAGCAGCCATTCCAGGGATACCACTGAAGCTTTCTTT. The variable domain in full, completed from reference TRBV7-9 and TRBJ1-1, reads DTGVSQNPRHKITKRGQNVTFRCDPISEHNRLYWYRQTLGQGPEFLTYFQNEAQLEKSRLLSDRFSAERPKGSFSTLEIQRTEQGDSAMYLCASSHSRDTTEAFFGQGTRLTVV.

The chain uses TRBV28 and TRBJ1-1; a weak D match, TRBD1 (5 bases). V lost 6 bases, J lost 3 bases, and 20 bases lay in between. Per the germline V gene, CDR1 is MDHEN and CDR2 is SYDVKM. The CDR3 covers 16 residues. The CDR3 sequence is CASRGRSSLRDTEAFF. CDR3 in DNA: TGTGCCAGCAGGGGACGATCATCCCTGAGGGACACTGAAGCTTTCTTT.

A single count supports this clonotype. The gene calls are TRBV2 and TRBJ2-3; 11 bases fit TRBD2. In germline, CDR1 is SNHLY, CDR2 FYNNEI. V gave up 3 bases and J gave up 0 bases; unmatched junction bases: 5. CDR3 length: 17 residues. Here the CDR3 reads CASSEPSGGLSTDTQYF. DNA of the CDR3: TGTGCCAGCAGTGAGCCTAGCGGGGGGCTAAGCACAGATACGCAGTATTTT.

V is TRBV4-3 and J is TRBJ2-2, with TRBD1 identical over 9 bases. CDR1 LGHNA and CDR2 YSLEER come from the germline V gene. The CDR3 runs 15 residues. The ends lost 4 bases at V and 6 bases at J; junction bases unmatched: 6. The CDR3 is CASSPGTGWAGELFF. CDR3 sequence (DNA): TGCGCCAGCAGCCCCGGGACAGGGTGGGCCGGGGAGCTGTTTTTT.

The V call is TRBV20-1, the J call TRBJ2-5; D remains ambiguous. Trimming cost V 7 bases and J 3 bases, with 18 bases left between them. CDR3 length equals 14 residues. Per germline, CDR1 DFQATT and CDR2 SNEGSKA (reference sequence). CDR3 coding DNA: TGCAGTGTACGGCGAATCAGTGGAGAAGAGACCCAGTACTTC. Translating gives CSVRRISGEETQYF.